This TCR beta chain was found in a study of blood T cell repertoires in COVID-19. Patients at the Seattle site were enrolled during active infection and followed longitudinally. V was clipped by 6 bases and J by 3 bases, with 6 bases between them. Germline CDR1 is SEHNR and CDR2 is FQNEAQ (reference sequence). The CDR3 length is 12 residues. As processed by the authors: Amplifying reference gene primers gave estimates of nucleated cell counts. The table came from immunoSEQ multiplex PCR; TCRdb's copy has only in-frame clones and leaves some out. V and J calls plus clone size are reproduced from that table; the DNA served to infer D and trimming. Among some 360,000 clones listed, approximately 89% were seen once.

Material for sequencing was peripheral blood. The genes are TRBV7-9 and TRBJ1-5; no definite D call. The sequence came from a woman aged 55-70 years with COVID-19, enrolled during active disease. CDR3 loop: CASSSLNQPQHF. CDR3 nucleotide sequence: TGTGCCAGCAGTTCCCTCAATCAGCCCCAGCATTTT. The full variable domain, with the rest looked up from reference TRBV7-9 and TRBJ1-5, is DTGVSQNPRHKITKRGQNVTFRCDPISEHNRLYWYRQTLGQGPEFLTYFQNEAQLEKSRLLSDRFSAERPKGSFSTLEIQRTEQGDSAMYLCASSSLNQPQHFGDGTRLSIL.